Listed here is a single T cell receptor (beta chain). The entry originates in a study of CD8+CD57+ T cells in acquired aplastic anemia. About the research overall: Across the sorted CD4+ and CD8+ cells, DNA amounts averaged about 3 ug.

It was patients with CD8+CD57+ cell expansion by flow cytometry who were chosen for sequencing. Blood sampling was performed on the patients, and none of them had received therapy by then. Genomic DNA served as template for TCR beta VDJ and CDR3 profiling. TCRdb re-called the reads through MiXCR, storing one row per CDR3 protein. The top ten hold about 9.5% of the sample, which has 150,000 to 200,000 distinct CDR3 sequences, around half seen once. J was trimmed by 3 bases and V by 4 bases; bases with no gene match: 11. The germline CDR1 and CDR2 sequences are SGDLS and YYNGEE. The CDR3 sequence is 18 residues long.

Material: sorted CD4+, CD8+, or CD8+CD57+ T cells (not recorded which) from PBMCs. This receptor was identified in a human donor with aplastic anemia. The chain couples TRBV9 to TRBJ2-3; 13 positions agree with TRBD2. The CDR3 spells CASSPRIGLAGVTDTQYF. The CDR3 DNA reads TGTGCCAGCAGCCCCCGCATTGGACTAGCGGGAGTTACAGATACGCAGTATTTT.